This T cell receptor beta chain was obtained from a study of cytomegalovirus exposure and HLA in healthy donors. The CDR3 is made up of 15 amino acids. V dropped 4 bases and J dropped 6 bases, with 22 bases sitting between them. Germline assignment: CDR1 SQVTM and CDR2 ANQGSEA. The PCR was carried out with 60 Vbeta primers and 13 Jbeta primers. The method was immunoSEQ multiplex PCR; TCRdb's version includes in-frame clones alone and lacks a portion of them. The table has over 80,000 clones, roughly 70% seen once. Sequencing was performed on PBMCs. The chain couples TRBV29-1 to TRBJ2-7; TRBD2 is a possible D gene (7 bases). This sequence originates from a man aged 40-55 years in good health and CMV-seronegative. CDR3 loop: CSVGIGRGGWGEQYF. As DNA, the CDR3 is TGCAGCGTTGGAATAGGGAGGGGGGGGTGGGGCGAGCAGTACTTC.